These 21 T cell receptor beta chains came from one sample sequenced in a study of blood T cell repertoires in COVID-19. The table came from immunoSEQ multiplex PCR; TCRdb's copy has only in-frame clones and leaves some out. The sample holds around 100,000 clones, around 87% seen once. The sample comprised peripheral blood. All receptors come from a woman under 40 with acute or convalescent COVID-19.

J is TRBJ2-3 and V is TRBV7-3, with TRBD2 matching 11 bases. Trimming cost V 5 bases and J 2 bases; bases outside gene matches: 3. Germline V gives CDR1 SGHTA, CDR2 FQGTGA. The CDR3 extends over 15 amino acids. CDR3 sequence (DNA): TGTGCCAGCAGCCGACTAGCGGGGACCACAGATACGCAGTATTTT. This sequence encodes CASSRLAGTTDTQYF.

This chain links TRBV7-2 with TRBJ1-2; D unclear. The germline V and J ends were trimmed by 4 bases and 4 bases, with 13 bases remaining between them. From germline, CDR1 is SGHTA and CDR2 FQGNSA. This CDR3 comprises 14 residues. CDR3: CASSSDSNTYGYTF. The CDR3, as DNA: TGTGCCAGCAGCTCGGACTCCAATACCTATGGCTACACCTTC.

Written as DNA, the CDR3 is TGCGCCAGCAGCGCAATGGGACTTCCCCTTAAAGGTGCTGGGGCCAACGTCCTGACTTTC. Protein product: CASSAMGLPLKGAGANVLTF. The J gene is TRBJ2-6, the V gene TRBV4-1; possible D gene TRBD2, 6 bases. Germline CDR1 is MGHRA and CDR2 is YSYEKL. V was clipped by 5 bases and J by 2 bases, with 25 bases between them. This CDR3 comprises 20 residues.

The J gene is TRBJ2-3, the V gene TRBV5-1; 7 nucleotides match TRBD1. V dropped 4 bases and J dropped 0; count of bases not matched to a gene: 5. The germline CDR1 and CDR2 sequences are SGHRS and YFSETQ. CDR3 size: 15 residues. CDR3 protein: CASSLGTVSTDTQYF. CDR3 coding DNA: TGCGCCAGCAGCCTCGGGACAGTCAGCACAGATACGCAGTATTTT.

V is TRBV18 and J is TRBJ1-2; D might be TRBD1 (5 bases). CDR1 is KGHSH, CDR2 LQKENI, per germline. V was pared by 2 bases and J by 5 bases, with 12 bases between. This CDR3 is built from 14 residues. CDR3 nucleotides: TGTGCCAGCTCACCAGAGACCCAGGGATATGGCTACACCTTC. This codes for CASSPETQGYGYTF.

The V call is TRBV11-3, the J call TRBJ2-3; 8 nucleotides align to TRBD1. The CDR3 runs 16 residues. The V segment lost 5 bases and the J segment 5 bases; nucleotides outside the gene matches: 12. Germline V lookup: CDR1 SGHNT, CDR2 YENEEA. As DNA, the CDR3 is TGTGCCAGCAGCCCCCCCTGGACAGGGCGGGTAGATACGCAGTATTTT. Encoded protein: CASSPPWTGRVDTQYF.

V gene TRBV29-1 combines with J gene TRBJ1-2; D remains ambiguous. Germline CDR1 is SQVTM and CDR2 is ANQGSEA. This CDR3 has 11 amino acids. Trimming cost V 2 bases and J 5 bases, with 6 bases left between them. In DNA, the CDR3 is TGCAGCGTTGAAACTGTTTATGGCTACACCTTC. Translating gives CSVETVYGYTF.

This clone has a single count. The chain employs TRBV14 and TRBJ2-3; tentative D call: TRBD1 (5 bases). Trimming removed 2 bases from V and 2 bases from J, with 8 bases in between. The germline V gene has CDR1 SGHDN and CDR2 FVKESK. The CDR3 runs to 14 residues. CDR3 residues: CASSQNRHTDTQYF. CDR3 DNA: TGTGCCAGCAGCCAAAACAGGCACACAGATACGCAGTATTTT.

This clone has a single count. This chain links TRBV2 with TRBJ2-1; 12 nucleotides match TRBD1. The CDR3 extends over 16 amino acids. With 5 bases clipped from V and 9 bases from J, the junction kept 11 bases outside the gene matches. CDR1 is SNHLY and CDR2 is FYNNEI in the germline V gene. CDR3 DNA: TGTGCCAGCAGTCCCTCCGCGGGACAGGGGGCCTCTGAGCAGTTCTTC. Translated, it gives CASSPSAGQGASEQFF. Looking up the rest from reference TRBV2 and TRBJ2-1 gives the full variable domain: EPEVTQTPSHQVTQMGQEVILRCVPISNHLYFYWYRQILGQKVEFLVSFYNNEISEKSEIFDDQFSVERPDGSNFTLKIRSTKLEDSAMYFCASSPSAGQGASEQFFGPGTRLTVL.

This clone came up a few times. V is TRBV25-1 and J is TRBJ1-2; TRBD1 is a possible D gene (5 bases). The CDR3 length is 13 residues. The germline gives CDR1 MGHDK, CDR2 SYGVNS. Trimming pared 3 bases from V and 5 bases from J, leaving 10 bases between. CDR3 protein: CASSEAGDYGYTF. CDR3 DNA sequence: TGTGCCAGCAGTGAGGCGGGGGATTATGGCTACACCTTC.

The V and J genes are TRBV27 and TRBJ2-7; TRBD2 might be the D (5 bases). V was clipped by 3 bases and J by 0 bases, with 9 bases between them. The CDR3 has 14 amino acids. Germline V CDR1 and CDR2: MNHEY, SMNVEV (reference sequence). CDR3 in DNA: TGTGCCAGCAGTTTTAAACGGGGCTCCTACGAGCAGTACTTC. Protein: CASSFKRGSYEQYF.

The gene calls are TRBV6-4 and TRBJ1-2; the D gene is possibly TRBD1 (6 bases). The CDR3 extends over 14 amino acids. Deletions cut 6 bases from V and 4 bases from J, with 15 bases between. CDR1 MRHNA and CDR2 SNTAGT come from the germline V gene. CDR3 sequence (DNA): TGTGCCAGCAGCGTTCAGGGGCGCTCCTATGGCTACACCTTC. This sequence encodes CASSVQGRSYGYTF.

V and J are TRBV11-3 and TRBJ2-3, with D possibly TRBD2 on 6 matching bases. This CDR3 has 14 residues. V was clipped by 10 bases and J by 0 bases, with 14 bases between them. CDR1 is SGHNT and CDR2 is YENEEA in the germline V gene. Written as DNA, the CDR3 is TGTGCCACCGCCAAGGGGAGGAGCACAGATACGCAGTATTTT. Translation gives CATAKGRSTDTQYF.

The chain recombines TRBV2 with TRBJ2-2, with D possibly matching TRBD2 (6 bases). V shed 5 bases and J shed 4 bases, with 17 bases lying between them. The CDR3 loop spans 16 amino acids. Germline V CDR1 and CDR2: SNHLY, FYNNEI. The DNA of the CDR3 is TGTGCCAGCAGTTGGGGGGTACTAGCAGGCACCGGGGAGCTGTTTTTT. Amino acid sequence: CASSWGVLAGTGELFF.

The chain recombines TRBV5-8 with TRBJ2-2; D is unresolved. CDR1 SGHTS and CDR2 YDEGEE come from the germline V gene. The ends were cut back, 0 bases at V and 4 bases at J, with 10 bases in the middle. This CDR3 has 15 residues. The CDR3 loop reads CASSLGGHPTGELFF. DNA for the CDR3: TGTGCCAGCAGCTTGGGTGGGCATCCCACCGGGGAGCTGTTTTTT.

The chain combines TRBV12-3 or TRBV12-4 with TRBJ1-5; 7 bases match TRBD1. The CDR3 totals 13 residues. Germline trimming cut 5 bases from V and 4 bases from J; bases unmatched to any gene: 2. The CDR3 loop reads CASSPGGNQPQHF. The CDR3 coding sequence is TGTGCCAGCAGTCCAGGGGGGAATCAGCCCCAGCATTTT.

V and J are TRBV6-5 and TRBJ1-4, with no clear D. Germline loops: CDR1 MNHEY, CDR2 SVGAGI. CDR3 length: 13 residues. Trimming took off 4 bases at V and 8 bases at J, with 11 bases between the two ends. CDR3 sequence reads: CASSSAEREKLFF. Here the CDR3 DNA reads TGTGCCAGCAGTTCGGCCGAGCGGGAAAAACTGTTTTTT.

The rearrangement uses TRBV5-1 and TRBJ2-1; 7 positions match TRBD1. The CDR3 sequence is 14 residues long. Germline V gene sequence: CDR1 SGHRS, CDR2 YFSETQ. J gave up 5 bases and V 9 bases, and 11 bases lay outside the gene matches. CDR3 amino acids: CATMTGIGNNEQFF. The DNA for the CDR3 is TGCGCCACCATGACAGGGATTGGCAACAATGAGCAGTTCTTC.

The chain is built from TRBV5-7 and TRBJ1-2; 7 bases line up with TRBD1. TRBV5-7 is placed among ORFs of uncertain function. This CDR3 has 17 amino acids. Losses at the gene ends were 2 bases for V and 3 bases for J; bases not matched to a gene: 13. CDR3 bases: TGTGCCAGCAGCTTACTCCCGGGACAGCCCCATTACTATGGCTACACCTTC. Its translation is CASSLLPGQPHYYGYTF.

The chain joins TRBV11-1 to TRBJ2-1; 7 nucleotides agree with TRBD2. Germline V lookup: CDR1 SGHAT, CDR2 FQDESV (reference sequence). This CDR3 region has 15 residues. Unmatched junction bases numbered 2, after V lost 3 bases and J lost 0 bases. This CDR3 reads CASSLGGDSYNEQFF. In DNA, the CDR3 is TGTGCCAGCAGCTTGGGAGGGGACTCCTACAATGAGCAGTTCTTC. The variable domain in full, completed from reference TRBV11-1 and TRBJ2-1, reads EAEVAQSPRYKITEKSQAVAFWCDPISGHATLYWYRQILGQGPELLVQFQDESVVDDSQLPKDRFSAERLKGVDSTLKIQPAELGDSAMYLCASSLGGDSYNEQFFGPGTRLTVL.

The rearrangement links TRBV28 to TRBJ1-4; D may be TRBD1 (5 bases). CDR1 and CDR2 from the germline V gene are MDHEN and SYDVKM. Trimming cost V 8 bases and J 7 bases, with 20 bases left between them. The length of the CDR3 is 15 residues. CDR3 DNA: TGTGCCAGCCGTCCCTCAGGGAAGGATTCTGAAAAACTGTTTTTT. It translates to CASRPSGKDSEKLFF. The variable domain in full, completed from reference TRBV28 and TRBJ1-4, reads DVKVTQSSRYLVKRTGEKVFLECVQDMDHENMFWYRQDPGLGLRLIYFSYDVKMKEKGDIPEGYSVSREKKERFSLILESASTNQTSMYLCASRPSGKDSEKLFFGSGTQLSVL.